This TCR beta chain was sequenced during a study of blood T cell repertoires in COVID-19 (TCRdb year 2020). About the study as a whole: The collaborator samples originated in the United States, Italy and Spain and spanned the acute and convalescent phases of COVID-19. Deeply sampled blood TCRbeta repertoires from subjects exposed to, actively infected with, or recovered from COVID-19 were included in the dataset. A freely available public database, intended as a resource for researchers studying the immune response to SARS-CoV-2, is where the repertoires were released. A de-identified subject ID, COVID-19 status, age in years and sex were almost always included in the sample metadata. The material from the prospective study consisted of cDNA or gDNA derived from T cells, B-cell-depleted T cells, or PBMCs. The samples were drawn from the first 160 participants of the ongoing ImmuneRACE study and from over 950 subjects provided by 6 global collaborators. Where HLA class I and class II types were available, the types were taken from metadata supplied by the sample provider, not from assay-based typing.

Here V drops 0 bases and J drops 6 bases, and the junction holds 7 bases not matched to any gene. The CDR3, from cysteine to phenylalanine, totals 17 residues. The retained sequence is limited to the CDR3, 51 bases, with the frame set at the first base. As encoded in the germline V gene, CDR1 is LGHNA while CDR2 is YNFKEQ. The collaborating institutions used their own protocols to collect whole blood in K2EDTA tubes. For TCRbeta analysis, collaborator samples were shipped as frozen whole blood, as isolated PBMCs, or as DNA extracted from either sample type. Notes on this clone: Its antigen remains undetermined. Nothing much larger sits one base from this clone, and base qualities are not available.

The immunoSEQ Assay, a bias-controlled multiplex PCR, was used to amplify TCRbeta CDR3 regions from genomic DNA. As for the original processing: The number of nucleated cells in each sample was estimated from the amplification of reference gene primers within the assay. To quantify the absolute abundance of each unique TCRbeta CDR3 rearrangement, sequence reads were collapsed and filtered. For each sample, productive Simpson clonality was calculated as the square root of Simpson's diversity index across productive rearrangements. TCRdb provides this immuneACCESS table in a form limited to in-frame rearrangements. Some clones are lacking; in checked studies, under half of them reflect an unresolved V gene, and why the rest are absent is not known. V, J and clone size are taken as reported in that table, and D and trimming were inferred from the DNA itself. The table for this sample lists about 84,000 clones; 70% to 85% of them were counted only once. Clones ranked in the top ten supply 4.5% to 6% of the sample.

Broader findings and caveats from the paper: The quantity of clinical and demographic metadata differed by source and by participant and was supplied without curation.

The chain couples TRBV4-2 to TRBJ2-2; 10 of the junction bases match TRBD2. The sequence came from a man aged 50 or older with active or convalescent COVID-19. The sample comprised peripheral blood. The DNA reads TGTGCCAGCAGCCAAGATAGGATAGCGGGGGGCGCCGGGGAGCTGTTTTTT. Its protein is CASSQDRIAGGAGELFF.